The rows below give T cell receptor beta chains drawn from one sample of a study of T cells in Graves' hyperthyroidism and ophthalmopathy. TCRdb re-analysed the multiplex PCR reads in MiXCR, keeping a single row per CDR3 protein. The sample holds 640,000 or so distinct CDR3 sequences, approximately 15% seen once. Material for sequencing was blood. These receptors all stem from a woman between 18 and 30 years old with Graves' ophthalmopathy. Both conserved end residues are part of each CDR3. D genes are given only for firm matches. Size tells how often a clone was seen (once, few, many) or the class of an expanded clone, and some rows leave it out.

size: few; J: TRBJ2-2; V: TRBV20-1; D: TRBD2; DNA: TGCAGTGCTAGGATACTAGCGGGAGCGTTTCTATCCGGGGAGCTGTTTTTT; CDR3: CSARILAGAFLSGELFF
size: many; J: TRBJ1-2; V: TRBV7-6; D: .; DNA: TGTGCCAGCAGCTTAGGCCCGGGTGGGAACTATGGCTACACCTTC; CDR3: CASSLGPGGNYGYTF
size: many; J: TRBJ2-7; V: TRBV7-3; D: TRBD2; DNA: TGTGCCAGCAGCCCAAAGCGGGAGGCCTGGTACGAGCAGTACTTC; CDR3: CASSPKREAWYEQYF
size: many; J: TRBJ1-4; V: TRBV2; D: .; DNA: TGTGCCAGCAGACCCACAGGGAATGAAAAACTGTTTTTT; CDR3: CASRPTGNEKLFF
size: many; J: TRBJ2-3; V: TRBV20-1; D: .; DNA: TGCAGTGCTAGAGATGGACCGGGACTTTACACAGATACGCAGTATTTT; CDR3: CSARDGPGLYTDTQYF
size: .; J: TRBJ2-5; V: TRBV4-1; D: .; DNA: TGCGCCAGCAGCCAATATCACAGAGAGACCCAGTACTTC; CDR3: CASSQYHRETQYF
size: many; J: TRBJ2-3; V: TRBV30; D: .; DNA: TGTGCCTGGGGGGTAGGAGACTACACAGATACGCAGTATTTT; CDR3: CAWGVGDYTDTQYF
size: .; J: TRBJ2-1; V: TRBV3-1; D: TRBD2; DNA: TGTGCCAGCAGCCAAGAAGTGGGAGCGGGGGCTTACAATGAGCAGTTCTTC; CDR3: CASSQEVGAGAYNEQFF
size: .; J: TRBJ2-7; V: TRBV18; D: .; DNA: TGTGCCAGCTCACCACAGGGTCCTAGCTCCTCCTCCTACGAGCAGTACTTC; CDR3: CASSPQGPSSSSYEQYF
size: many; J: TRBJ2-2; V: TRBV7-3; D: TRBD2; DNA: TGTGCCAGCAGCTTATGGCCCAAGGGCCGGGAGGGTACCGGGGAGCTGTTTTTT; CDR3: CASSLWPKGREGTGELFF
size: many; J: TRBJ2-7; V: TRBV20-1; D: .; DNA: TGCAGTGCTAGGGACTGGCGGAGCGGAGACTTTTCCTACGAGCAGTACTTC; CDR3: CSARDWRSGDFSYEQYF